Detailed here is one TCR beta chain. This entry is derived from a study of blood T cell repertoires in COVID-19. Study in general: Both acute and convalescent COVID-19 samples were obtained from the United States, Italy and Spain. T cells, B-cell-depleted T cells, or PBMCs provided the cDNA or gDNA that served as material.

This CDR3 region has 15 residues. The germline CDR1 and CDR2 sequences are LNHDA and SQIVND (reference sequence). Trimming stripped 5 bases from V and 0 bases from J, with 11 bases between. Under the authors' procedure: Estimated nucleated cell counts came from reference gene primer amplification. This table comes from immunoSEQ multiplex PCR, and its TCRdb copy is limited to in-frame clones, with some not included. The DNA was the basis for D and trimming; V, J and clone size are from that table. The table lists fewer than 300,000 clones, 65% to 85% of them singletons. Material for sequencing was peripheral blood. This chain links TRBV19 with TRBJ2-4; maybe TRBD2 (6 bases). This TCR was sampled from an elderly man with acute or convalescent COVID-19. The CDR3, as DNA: TGTGCCAGTAGTGATCCGGGGGTAGCCAAAAACATTCAGTACTTC. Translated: CASSDPGVAKNIQYF.